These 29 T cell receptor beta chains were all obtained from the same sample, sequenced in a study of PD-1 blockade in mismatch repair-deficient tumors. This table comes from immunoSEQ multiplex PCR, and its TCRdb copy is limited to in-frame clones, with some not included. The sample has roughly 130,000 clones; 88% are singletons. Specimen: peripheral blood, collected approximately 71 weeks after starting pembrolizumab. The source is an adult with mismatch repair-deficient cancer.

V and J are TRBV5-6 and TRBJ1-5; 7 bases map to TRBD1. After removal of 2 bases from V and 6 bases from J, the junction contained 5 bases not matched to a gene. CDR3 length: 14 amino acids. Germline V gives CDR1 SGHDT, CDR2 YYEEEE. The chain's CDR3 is CASSFYRGGQPQHF. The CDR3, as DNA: TGTGCCAGCAGCTTTTACAGGGGTGGTCAGCCCCAGCATTTT.

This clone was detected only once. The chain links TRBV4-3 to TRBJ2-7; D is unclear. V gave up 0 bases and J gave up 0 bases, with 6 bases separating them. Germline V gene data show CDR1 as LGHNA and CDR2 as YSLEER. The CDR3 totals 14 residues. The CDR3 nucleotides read TGCGCCAGCAGCCAAGAGGACGGCTCCTACGAGCAGTACTTC. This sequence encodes CASSQEDGSYEQYF.

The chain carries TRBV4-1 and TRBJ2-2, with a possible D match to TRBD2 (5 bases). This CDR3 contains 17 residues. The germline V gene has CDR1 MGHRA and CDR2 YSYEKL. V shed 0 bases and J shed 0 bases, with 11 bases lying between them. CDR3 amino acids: CASSQETLAANTGELFF. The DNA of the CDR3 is TGCGCCAGCAGCCAAGAAACCCTAGCCGCGAACACCGGGGAGCTGTTTTTT.

The CDR3 DNA sequence: TGTGCCAGCAGCGCCAGCGGGCTCCTTATCGATACGCAGTATTTT. It codes for CASSASGLLIDTQYF. V gene TRBV7-2 combines with J gene TRBJ2-3, with D possibly TRBD2 on 6 matching bases. In germline, CDR1 is SGHTA, CDR2 FQGNSA. This CDR3 is built from 15 residues. V lost 5 bases and J lost 6, with 18 bases in between.

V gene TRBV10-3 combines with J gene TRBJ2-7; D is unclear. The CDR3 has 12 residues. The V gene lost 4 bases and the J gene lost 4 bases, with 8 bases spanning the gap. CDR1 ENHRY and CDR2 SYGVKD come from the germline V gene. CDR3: CAISVALYEQYF. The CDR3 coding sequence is TGTGCCATCAGTGTAGCCTTGTACGAGCAGTACTTC.

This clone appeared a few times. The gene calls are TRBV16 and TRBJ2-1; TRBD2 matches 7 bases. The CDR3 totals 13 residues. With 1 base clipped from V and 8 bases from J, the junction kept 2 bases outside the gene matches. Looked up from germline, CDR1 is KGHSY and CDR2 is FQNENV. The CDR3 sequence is CASSQYLADEQFF. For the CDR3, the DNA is TGTGCCAGCAGCCAATACCTAGCGGATGAGCAGTTCTTC.

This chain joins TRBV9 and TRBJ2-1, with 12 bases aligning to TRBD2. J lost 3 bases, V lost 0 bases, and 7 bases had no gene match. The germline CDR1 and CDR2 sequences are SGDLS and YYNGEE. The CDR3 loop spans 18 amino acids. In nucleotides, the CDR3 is TGTGCCAGCAGCGTAGCGGCTAGCGGGAGGGCGATCTACAATGAGCAGTTCTTC. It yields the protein CASSVAASGRAIYNEQFF.

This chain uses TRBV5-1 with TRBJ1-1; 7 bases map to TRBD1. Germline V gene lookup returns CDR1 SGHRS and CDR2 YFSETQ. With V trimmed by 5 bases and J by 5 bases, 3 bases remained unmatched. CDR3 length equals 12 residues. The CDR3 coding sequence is TGCGCCAGCAGGCAGGGGGGTACTGAAGCTTTCTTT. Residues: CASRQGGTEAFF.

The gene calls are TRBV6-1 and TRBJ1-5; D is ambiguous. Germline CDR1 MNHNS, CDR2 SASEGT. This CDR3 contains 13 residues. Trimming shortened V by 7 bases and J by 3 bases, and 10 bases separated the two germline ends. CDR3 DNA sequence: TGTGCCAGCACCTACGGATTCAATCAGCCCCAGCATTTT. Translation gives CASTYGFNQPQHF.

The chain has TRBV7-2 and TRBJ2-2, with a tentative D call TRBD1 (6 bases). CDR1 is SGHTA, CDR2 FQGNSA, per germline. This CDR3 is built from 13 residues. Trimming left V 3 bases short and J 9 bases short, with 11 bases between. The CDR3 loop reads CASSLGARRELFF. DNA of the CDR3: TGTGCCAGCAGCTTGGGGGCCCGCCGGGAGCTGTTTTTT.

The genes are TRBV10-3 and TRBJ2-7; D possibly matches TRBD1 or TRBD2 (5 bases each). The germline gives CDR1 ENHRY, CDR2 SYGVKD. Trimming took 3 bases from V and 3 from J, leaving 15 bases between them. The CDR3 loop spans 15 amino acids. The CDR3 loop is CAISDVGRENYEQYF. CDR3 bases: TGTGCCATCAGTGATGTGGGCAGGGAGAACTACGAGCAGTACTTC.

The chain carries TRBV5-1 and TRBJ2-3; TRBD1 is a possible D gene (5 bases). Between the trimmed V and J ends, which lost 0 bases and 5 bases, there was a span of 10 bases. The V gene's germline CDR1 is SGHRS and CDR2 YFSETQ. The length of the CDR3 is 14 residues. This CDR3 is CASSLEARGDTQYF. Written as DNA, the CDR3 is TGCGCCAGCAGCTTGGAAGCTAGGGGAGATACGCAGTATTTT.

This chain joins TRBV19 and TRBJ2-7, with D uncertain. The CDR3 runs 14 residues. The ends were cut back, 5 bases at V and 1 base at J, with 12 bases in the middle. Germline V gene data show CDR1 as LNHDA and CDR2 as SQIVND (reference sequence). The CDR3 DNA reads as TGTGCCAGTAGTTCGGACCGGCTATCCTACGAGCAGTACTTC. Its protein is CASSSDRLSYEQYF. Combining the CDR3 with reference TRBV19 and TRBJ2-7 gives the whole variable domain DGGITQSPKYLFRKEGQNVTLSCEQNLNHDAMYWYRQDPGQGLRLIYYSQIVNDFQKGDIAEGYSVSREKKESFPLTVTSAQKNPTAFYLCASSSDRLSYEQYFGPGTRLTVT.

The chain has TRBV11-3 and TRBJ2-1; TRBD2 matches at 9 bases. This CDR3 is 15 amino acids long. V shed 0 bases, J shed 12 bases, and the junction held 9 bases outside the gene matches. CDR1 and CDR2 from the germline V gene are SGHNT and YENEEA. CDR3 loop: CASSLDHVSGRSQFF. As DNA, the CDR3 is TGTGCCAGCAGCTTAGACCATGTTAGCGGGAGATCGCAGTTCTTC.

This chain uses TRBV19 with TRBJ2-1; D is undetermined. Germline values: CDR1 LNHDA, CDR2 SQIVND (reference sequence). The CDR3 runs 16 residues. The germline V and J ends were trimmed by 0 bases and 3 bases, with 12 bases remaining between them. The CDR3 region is CASSIEETIVYNEQFF. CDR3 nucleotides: TGTGCCAGTAGTATAGAGGAGACCATAGTCTACAATGAGCAGTTCTTC.

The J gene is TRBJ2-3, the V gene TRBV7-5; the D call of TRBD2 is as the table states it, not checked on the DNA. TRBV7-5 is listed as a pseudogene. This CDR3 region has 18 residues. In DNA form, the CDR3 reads TGTGTCAGAAGCCGCGGGGCTAGCGGGAGGGCCGGCGCAGATACGCAGTATTTT. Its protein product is CVRSRGASGRAGADTQYF.

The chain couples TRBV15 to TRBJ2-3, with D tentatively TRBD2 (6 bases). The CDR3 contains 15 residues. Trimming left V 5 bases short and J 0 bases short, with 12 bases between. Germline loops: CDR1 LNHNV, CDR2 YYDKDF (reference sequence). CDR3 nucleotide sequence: TGTGCCACCAGCCCCCTGGGGGGAAGCACAGATACGCAGTATTTT. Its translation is CATSPLGGSTDTQYF.

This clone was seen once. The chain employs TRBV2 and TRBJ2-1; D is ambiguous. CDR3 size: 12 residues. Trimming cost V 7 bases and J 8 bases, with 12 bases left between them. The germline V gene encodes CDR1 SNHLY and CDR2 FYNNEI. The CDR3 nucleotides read TGTGCCAGCACCAATAAGGTGGATGAGCAGTTCTTC. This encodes CASTNKVDEQFF.

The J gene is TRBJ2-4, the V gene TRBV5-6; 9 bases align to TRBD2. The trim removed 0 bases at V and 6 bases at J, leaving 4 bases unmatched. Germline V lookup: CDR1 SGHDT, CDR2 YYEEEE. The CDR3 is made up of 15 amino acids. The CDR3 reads CASSLGGSGRNIQYF. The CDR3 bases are TGTGCCAGCAGCTTGGGCGGTAGCGGGAGAAACATTCAGTACTTC.

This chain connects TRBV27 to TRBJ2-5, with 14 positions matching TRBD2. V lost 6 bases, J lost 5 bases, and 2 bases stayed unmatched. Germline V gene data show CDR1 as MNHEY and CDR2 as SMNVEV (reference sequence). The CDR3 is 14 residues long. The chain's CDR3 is CASRTSGRGETQYF. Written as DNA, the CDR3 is TGTGCCAGCAGGACTAGCGGGAGGGGGGAGACCCAGTACTTC.

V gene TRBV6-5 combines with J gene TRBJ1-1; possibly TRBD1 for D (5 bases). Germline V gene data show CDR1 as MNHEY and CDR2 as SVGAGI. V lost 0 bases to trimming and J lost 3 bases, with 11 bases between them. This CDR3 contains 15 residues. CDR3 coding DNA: TGTGCCAGCAGTTACTCGGGCGGGGGGGACACTGAAGCTTTCTTT. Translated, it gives CASSYSGGGDTEAFF.

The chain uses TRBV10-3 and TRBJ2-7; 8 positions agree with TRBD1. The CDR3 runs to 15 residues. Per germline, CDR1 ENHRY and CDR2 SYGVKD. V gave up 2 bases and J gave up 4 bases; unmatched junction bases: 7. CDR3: CAISEPDRGHYEQYF. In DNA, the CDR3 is TGTGCCATCAGTGAGCCCGACAGGGGTCATTACGAGCAGTACTTC.

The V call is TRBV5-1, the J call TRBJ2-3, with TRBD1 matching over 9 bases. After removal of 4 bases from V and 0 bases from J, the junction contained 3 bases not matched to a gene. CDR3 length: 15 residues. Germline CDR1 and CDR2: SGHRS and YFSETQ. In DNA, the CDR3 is TGCGCCAGCAGCCCCGGACAGGGGAGCACAGATACGCAGTATTTT. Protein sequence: CASSPGQGSTDTQYF.

CDR3 amino acids: CASSLGSGSYEQYF. CDR3 sequence (DNA): TGTGCCAGCAGCTTAGGTTCAGGGTCCTACGAGCAGTACTTC. The chain carries TRBV13 and TRBJ2-7; a possible D gene is TRBD1 (5 bases). Between the trimmed V and J ends, which lost 0 bases and 1 base, there was a span of 7 bases. In germline, CDR1 is PRHDT, CDR2 FYEKMQ (reference sequence). The CDR3 is 14 amino acids.

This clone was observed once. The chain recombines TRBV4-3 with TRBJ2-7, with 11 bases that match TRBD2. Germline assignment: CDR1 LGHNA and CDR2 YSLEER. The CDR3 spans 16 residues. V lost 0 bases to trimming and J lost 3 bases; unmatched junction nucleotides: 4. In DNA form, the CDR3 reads TGCGCCAGCAGCCAAGATGCTGGGACTAGCGGCTACGAGCAGTACTTC. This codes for CASSQDAGTSGYEQYF.

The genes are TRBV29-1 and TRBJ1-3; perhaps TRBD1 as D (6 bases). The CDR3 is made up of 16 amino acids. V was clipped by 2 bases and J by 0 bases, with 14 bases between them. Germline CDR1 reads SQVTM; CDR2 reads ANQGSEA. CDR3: CSVELLDSTSGNTIYF. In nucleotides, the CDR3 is TGCAGCGTTGAATTATTGGACAGCACCTCTGGAAACACCATATATTTT.

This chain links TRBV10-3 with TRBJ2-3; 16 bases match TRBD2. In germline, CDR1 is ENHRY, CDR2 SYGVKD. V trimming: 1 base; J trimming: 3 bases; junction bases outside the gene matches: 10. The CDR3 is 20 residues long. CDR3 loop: CAISELGLAGGPSRTDTQYF. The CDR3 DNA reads TGTGCCATCAGTGAGTTGGGACTAGCGGGAGGGCCCAGCCGGACAGATACGCAGTATTTT.

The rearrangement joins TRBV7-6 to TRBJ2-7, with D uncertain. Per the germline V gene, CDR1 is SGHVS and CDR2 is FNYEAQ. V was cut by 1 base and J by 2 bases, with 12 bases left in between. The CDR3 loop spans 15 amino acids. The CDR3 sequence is CASSLGADPPYEQYF. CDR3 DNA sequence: TGTGCCAGCAGCTTAGGGGCGGACCCTCCCTACGAGCAGTACTTC.

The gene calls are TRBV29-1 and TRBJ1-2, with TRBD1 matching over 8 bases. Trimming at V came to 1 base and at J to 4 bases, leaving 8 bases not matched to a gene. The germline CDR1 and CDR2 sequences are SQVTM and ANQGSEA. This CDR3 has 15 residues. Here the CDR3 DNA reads TGCAGCGTTGAAGTATGGACAGGGATCGCCTATGGCTACACCTTC. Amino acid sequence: CSVEVWTGIAYGYTF.